This T cell receptor (beta chain) is drawn from a study of OX40 agonist ivuxolimab in advanced cancers. Study as a whole: Three patients had partial responses: one hepatocellular carcinoma, two cutaneous melanoma. Points from the study as a whole: There were, on average, more expanded clones in CD8+ T cells than in CD4+.

CDR3 length: 15 amino acids. Germline V gives CDR1 MGHRA, CDR2 YSYEKL. V was cut by 1 base and J by 4 bases, with 10 bases left in between. No patient had autoimmune disease or received systemic immunosuppression. A remark on this clone: What it binds is not known.

Using immunoSEQ multiplex PCR, the repertoire was profiled, and TCRdb retains in-frame clones only, with some absent. The sample records about 20,000 clones, 88% being singletons. Sequencing was performed on CD4+ or CD8+ T cells sorted from blood, taken in a trial of the OX40 agonist ivuxolimab. The gene calls are TRBV4-1 and TRBJ1-4; perhaps TRBD1 as D (5 bases). The TCR originated in an adult with an advanced solid tumor such as melanoma, head and neck, liver or kidney cancer. CDR3 nucleotide sequence: TGCGCCAGCAGCCAAGGGGGGGGTTATAATGAAAAACTGTTTTTT. This encodes CASSQGGGYNEKLFF.